The clone carrying this T cell receptor beta chain was seen more than once but under ten times. This sample is drawn from a study of response to subunit inactivated influenza vaccine. TCRdb fed the RT-PCR reads into MiXCR, producing one record per CDR3 protein. The sample consists of about 650,000 distinct CDR3 sequences, less than 20% of them appearing once. V lost 3 bases, J lost 5 bases, and 13 bases lay in between. The germline V gene has CDR1 LNHNV and CDR2 YYDKDF (reference sequence). There are 15 residues in the CDR3. The chain employs TRBV15 and TRBJ2-2, with TRBD1 as a possible D gene (7 bases). The sample here was PBMCs from blood, taken 12 days after vaccination. The TCR originated in a man aged 50 to 59 who received an inactivated influenza vaccine. The CDR3 DNA reads TGTGCCACCAGCAGCCGACAGGGAGGTACCGGGGAGCTGTTTTTT. As protein: CATSSRQGGTGELFF.